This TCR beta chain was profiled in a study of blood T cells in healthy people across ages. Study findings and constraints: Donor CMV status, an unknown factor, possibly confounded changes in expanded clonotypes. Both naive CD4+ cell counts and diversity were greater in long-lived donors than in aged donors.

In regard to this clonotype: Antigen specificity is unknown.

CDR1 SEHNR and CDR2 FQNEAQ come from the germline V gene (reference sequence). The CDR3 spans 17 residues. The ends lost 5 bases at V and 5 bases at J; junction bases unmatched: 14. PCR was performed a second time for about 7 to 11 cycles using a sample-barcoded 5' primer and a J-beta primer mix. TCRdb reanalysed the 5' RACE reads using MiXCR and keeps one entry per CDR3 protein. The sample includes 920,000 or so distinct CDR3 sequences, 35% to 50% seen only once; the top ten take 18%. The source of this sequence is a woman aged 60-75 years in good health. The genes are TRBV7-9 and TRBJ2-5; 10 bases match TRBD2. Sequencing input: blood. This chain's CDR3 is CASSGQRRTSGGETQYF. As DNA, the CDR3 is TGTGCCAGCAGCGGACAGCGAAGGACTAGCGGCGGGGAGACCCAGTACTTC.